A single sample gave rise to the 24 T cell receptor beta chains below, sequenced in a study of blood T cell repertoires in COVID-19. Repertoires were generated with immunoSEQ multiplex PCR, while TCRdb's copy carries only in-frame clones and drops some. This sample carries around 180,000 clones, 88% of them seen once, and the ten largest clones take 4% to 5%. The sample comprised peripheral blood. The receptor set was obtained from a human donor in a cohort sampled during active COVID-19.

The J gene is TRBJ2-5, the V gene TRBV5-5; D is possibly TRBD2 (6 bases). The CDR3 has 15 residues. The V and J ends lost 4 bases and 1 base respectively, with 14 bases between them. The V gene's germline CDR1 is SGHKS and CDR2 YYEKEE (reference sequence). As DNA, the CDR3 is TGTGCCAGCAGCCCTACCTGGCGGGGCCAAGAGACCCAGTACTTC. It encodes CASSPTWRGQETQYF.

V and J are TRBV7-2 and TRBJ2-7, with 13 bases lining up with TRBD2. Trimming removed 5 bases from V and 5 bases from J; junction bases left unmatched: 3. The CDR3 runs 14 residues. Looked up from germline, CDR1 is SGHTA and CDR2 is FQGNSA. CDR3: CASSMGLAGNEQYF. In DNA, the CDR3 is TGTGCCAGCAGCATGGGACTAGCGGGAAACGAGCAGTACTTC.

The V gene is TRBV28, the J gene TRBJ2-7; perhaps TRBD1 as D (5 bases). Germline values: CDR1 MDHEN, CDR2 SYDVKM. This CDR3 comprises 14 residues. Trimming left V 3 bases short and J 0 bases short, with 9 bases between. The DNA of the CDR3 is TGTGCCAGCAGTTTCCAGGGAAGCTCCTACGAGCAGTACTTC. Its translation is CASSFQGSSYEQYF.

The chain combines TRBV6-5 with TRBJ2-5, with D perhaps TRBD1 (6 bases). CDR1 and CDR2 from the germline V gene are MNHEY and SVGAGI. Trimming stripped 0 bases from V and 1 base from J, with 9 bases between. The CDR3 totals 15 residues. The CDR3 region is CASSYSTGPQETQYF. CDR3 in DNA: TGTGCCAGCAGTTACTCCACAGGGCCCCAAGAGACCCAGTACTTC.

The CDR3 protein is CATRDNSYEQYF. The CDR3 coding sequence is TGTGCCACCCGGGACAACTCCTACGAGCAGTACTTC. The J gene is TRBJ2-7, the V gene TRBV24-1; perhaps TRBD1 as D (6 bases). The CDR3 totals 12 residues. The V gene's germline CDR1 is KGHDR and CDR2 SFDVKD. Between the trimmed V and J ends, which lost 9 bases and 0 bases, there was a span of 8 bases.

This clone was seen at least ten times. The chain couples TRBV7-9 to TRBJ2-7; 10 bases align to TRBD1. From germline, CDR1 is SEHNR and CDR2 FQNEAQ (reference sequence). This CDR3 is built from 16 residues. The V gene end was trimmed by 5 bases and the J gene end by 4 bases; junction bases not matched to a gene: 11. The CDR3 loop is CASSPPYRQGAYEQYF. Here the CDR3 DNA reads TGTGCCAGCAGCCCGCCATACCGACAGGGGGCTTACGAGCAGTACTTC.

This clone was seen only once. The chain uses TRBV9 and TRBJ2-7; maybe TRBD1 (6 bases). This CDR3 is 14 amino acids long. Germline V gives CDR1 SGDLS, CDR2 YYNGEE. V shed 3 bases and J shed 3 bases, with 13 bases lying between them. CDR3 in amino acids: CASSATTGFYEQYF. As DNA, the CDR3 is TGTGCCAGCAGCGCGACGACAGGTTTCTACGAGCAGTACTTC.

This chain links TRBV5-1 with TRBJ2-7, with 8 bases matching TRBD1. V gave up 1 base and J gave up 2 bases; unmatched junction bases: 11. Germline V CDR1 and CDR2: SGHRS, YFSETQ. The CDR3 is made up of 17 amino acids. CDR3 bases: TGCGCCAGCAGCTTGACGTACCGGACAGGGTCCCCCTACGAGCAGTACTTC. Encoded protein: CASSLTYRTGSPYEQYF.

This clone has a single count. The gene calls are TRBV5-1 and TRBJ1-1; 9 bases agree with TRBD1. The CDR3 loop spans 18 amino acids. After removal of 0 bases from V and 4 bases from J, the junction contained 13 bases not matched to a gene. Germline CDR1 and CDR2: SGHRS and YFSETQ. The CDR3 region is CASSLGRGQGFLGTEAFF. The DNA for the CDR3 is TGCGCCAGCAGCTTGGGGCGGGGACAGGGTTTTTTGGGCACTGAAGCTTTCTTT. The full variable domain, in which reference TRBV5-1 and TRBJ1-1 provide the parts outside the CDR3, is KAGVTQTPRYLIKTRGQQVTLSCSPISGHRSVSWYQQTPGQGLQFLFEYFSETQRNKGNFPGRFSGRQFSNSRSEMNVSTLELGDSALYLCASSLGRGQGFLGTEAFFGQGTRLTVV.

The V gene is TRBV30, the J gene TRBJ2-2; TRBD2 matches at 7 bases. Germline CDR1 GTSNPN, CDR2 SVGIG (reference sequence). V lost 2 bases, J lost 4 bases, and 4 bases stayed unmatched. The length of the CDR3 is 14 residues. The CDR3 loop is CAWSSGGGTGELFF. Here the CDR3 DNA reads TGTGCCTGGAGTTCGGGCGGGGGCACCGGGGAGCTGTTTTTT.

This sequence joins TRBV6-5 and TRBJ2-7; no reliable D call. Germline V gene lookup returns CDR1 MNHEY and CDR2 SVGAGI. This CDR3 is 15 amino acids long. Trimming took off 5 bases at V and 1 base at J, with 15 bases between the two ends. In nucleotides, the CDR3 is TGTGCCAGCAGTCCCGGGTCCTCTACTTCCTACGAGCAGTACTTC. It specifies CASSPGSSTSYEQYF.

Comment on this clone: This sample includes further DNA sequences coding for the same CDR3. The rearrangement uses TRBV6-2 or TRBV6-3 and TRBJ2-5; TRBD2 is a possible D gene (6 bases). V was clipped by 2 bases and J by 6 bases, with 16 bases between them. Germline values: CDR1 MNHEY, CDR2 SVGEGT. The CDR3 runs 15 residues. The CDR3 coding sequence is TGTGCCAGCAGTTACGAACTGGCGGGGTCACAGACCCAGTACTTC. Protein sequence: CASSYELAGSQTQYF.

This clone came up once. This chain joins TRBV4-2 and TRBJ2-6; TRBD2 aligns across 7 bases. CDR3 length: 16 residues. Germline V CDR1 and CDR2: LGHNA, YNFKEQ. Trimming at V came to 4 bases and at J to 4 bases, leaving 7 bases not matched to a gene. The CDR3 bases are TGTGCCAGCAGCCCTTCGGGGGGAACCGGGGCCAACGTCCTGACTTTC. Translated, it gives CASSPSGGTGANVLTF.

CDR3 protein: CASSPDRGGNQPQHF. DNA of the CDR3: TGTGCCAGCTCACCGGACAGGGGTGGCAATCAGCCCCAGCATTTT. V is TRBV18 and J is TRBJ1-5; 9 bases map to TRBD1. The CDR3 extends over 15 amino acids. Germline CDR1 KGHSH, CDR2 LQKENI. Losses at the gene ends were 3 bases for V and 2 bases for J; bases not matched to a gene: 2.

The V gene is TRBV7-2, the J gene TRBJ2-7; 7 bases align to TRBD2. Per germline, CDR1 SGHTA and CDR2 FQGNSA. The CDR3 spans 15 residues. V gave up 3 bases and J gave up 1 base; unmatched junction bases: 6. The CDR3 bases are TGTGCCAGCAGCTTCACTGGCGGGGGATCCTACGAGCAGTACTTC. This sequence encodes CASSFTGGGSYEQYF.

The rearrangement joins TRBV19 to TRBJ1-1; the match to TRBD1 covers 7 bases. Trimming at V came to 4 bases and at J to 2 bases, leaving 10 bases not matched to a gene. The germline V gene encodes CDR1 LNHDA and CDR2 SQIVND (reference sequence). The CDR3 has 16 residues. The CDR3 region is CASSTPPTGANTEAFF. The CDR3 nucleotides read TGTGCCAGTAGTACCCCCCCTACAGGGGCCAACACTGAAGCTTTCTTT.

The rearrangement joins TRBV4-3 to TRBJ2-3, with TRBD2 matching 9 bases. V lost 1 base to trimming and J lost 2 bases; unmatched junction nucleotides: 1. CDR1 and CDR2 from the germline V gene are LGHNA and YSLEER. The CDR3 is made up of 15 amino acids. In nucleotides, the CDR3 is TGCGCCAGCAGCCAAGGACTAGCGGACACAGATACGCAGTATTTT. Protein product: CASSQGLADTDTQYF.

The chain is built from TRBV10-3 and TRBJ2-7; D uncertain. With 5 bases removed from V and 4 bases from J, the gap between germline ends came to 6 bases. The germline V gene encodes CDR1 ENHRY and CDR2 SYGVKD. The CDR3 is 11 amino acids. The DNA for the CDR3 is TGTGCCATCAGTCAAACTTACGAGCAGTACTTC. This encodes CAISQTYEQYF.

The chain uses TRBV6-2 or TRBV6-3 and TRBJ1-1, with D perhaps TRBD1 (6 bases). Trimming left V 5 bases short and J 1 base short, with 17 bases between. Germline CDR1 MNHEY, CDR2 SVGEGT. The length of the CDR3 is 16 residues. The CDR3 reads CASSRARTDRNTEAFF. The CDR3 coding sequence is TGTGCCAGCAGTCGGGCTCGGACAGATCGGAACACTGAAGCTTTCTTT.

The sample holds one count of this clone. CDR3 loop: CASSPALGGRAPEAFF. DNA of the CDR3: TGTGCCAGCAGCCCTGCTCTGGGGGGGCGAGCCCCTGAAGCTTTCTTT. This chain joins TRBV7-9 and TRBJ1-1, with D perhaps TRBD1 (6 bases). Trimming took off 5 bases at V and 6 bases at J, with 22 bases between the two ends. CDR3 length: 16 residues. The V gene's germline CDR1 is SEHNR and CDR2 FQNEAQ (reference sequence).

This clone has more than one count but fewer than ten. This chain joins TRBV2 and TRBJ1-6; D perhaps matches TRBD1 (5 bases). Germline lookup yields CDR1 SNHLY and CDR2 FYNNEI. V was cut by 5 bases and J by 10 bases, with 9 bases left in between. The CDR3 runs to 12 residues. The CDR3, as DNA: TGTGCCAGCAGTACAAGGGGCTCACCCCTCCACTTT. Translation: CASSTRGSPLHF. Together with reference TRBV2 and TRBJ1-6, the CDR3 gives the full variable domain: EPEVTQTPSHQVTQMGQEVILRCVPISNHLYFYWYRQILGQKVEFLVSFYNNEISEKSEIFDDQFSVERPDGSNFTLKIRSTKLEDSAMYFCASSTRGSPLHFGNGTRLTVT.

Here the CDR3 reads CASSLAGLGSDTQYF. CDR3 coding DNA: TGTGCCAGCAGCTTAGCGGGACTGGGTTCAGATACGCAGTATTTT. The J gene is TRBJ2-3, the V gene TRBV11-2; TRBD2 is a possible D gene (6 bases). The V gene's germline CDR1 is SGHAT and CDR2 FQNNGV. This CDR3 comprises 15 residues. Trimming took off 1 base at V and 4 bases at J, with 12 bases between the two ends.

The gene calls are TRBV6-6 and TRBJ1-5; TRBD1 matches 8 bases. The junction had 5 bases not matched to a gene; V was cut back by 6 bases and J by 4 bases. Germline V gene lookup returns CDR1 MNHNY and CDR2 SVGAGI (reference sequence). The CDR3 has 14 residues. CDR3 protein: CASSPTGGNQPQHF. For the CDR3, the DNA is TGTGCCAGCAGCCCCACAGGGGGTAATCAGCCCCAGCATTTT.

V and J are TRBV19 and TRBJ2-6, with 8 bases identical to TRBD1. Germline-derived CDR1 and CDR2 are LNHDA and SQIVND (reference sequence). This CDR3 spans 19 amino acids. J was trimmed by 0 bases and V by 1 base; bases with no gene match: 8. This CDR3 is CASSIGMGQVLSGANVLTF. In nucleotides, the CDR3 is TGTGCCAGTAGTATAGGCATGGGACAGGTTCTCTCTGGGGCCAACGTCCTGACTTTC.